These T cell receptor beta chains were read from a single sample in a study of T cell responses to AZD1222 COVID-19 vaccine. Clones were read by immunoSEQ multiplex PCR, and TCRdb kept only the in-frame ones, dropping some. The data show approximately 130,000 clones, 85% seen once. Sequencing was performed on peripheral blood, taken 28 days after the second dose of the MenACWY control vaccine. These TCRs come from an adult who received the MenACWY meningococcal vaccine as a control. Each CDR3 is given with its conserved first and last residue. Fields, in order: clone size, D gene, V gene, J gene, CDR3 protein, CDR3 DNA. The D gene is left open where the match is weak. Clone size, where shown, is once, few, many, or a class for clones that have expanded.

>NA|TRBD2|TRBV29-1|TRBJ2-3
CSVEDGLAASTDTQYF
TGCAGCGTTGAAGATGGACTAGCGGCTAGCACAGATACGCAGTATTTT
>few|NA|TRBV19|TRBJ1-5
CASLLGRGVTNQPQHF
TGTGCCAGTCTATTAGGACGCGGAGTTACTAATCAGCCCCAGCATTTT
>NA|TRBD1|TRBV19|TRBJ1-1
CASSMGVMRGGNTEAFF
TGTGCCAGTAGTATGGGGGTGATGCGAGGGGGCAACACTGAAGCTTTCTTT
>NA|NA|TRBV2|TRBJ1-5
CASSWGQGRQPQHF
TGTGCCAGCTCCTGGGGCCAGGGTCGTCAGCCCCAGCATTTT
>once|NA|TRBV19|TRBJ1-2
CASTPVQGSGYTF
TGTGCCAGTACCCCTGTCCAGGGATCTGGCTACACCTTC
>medium-sized|NA|TRBV10-3|TRBJ1-1
CAISPIQTMNTEAFF
TGTGCCATCAGTCCTATCCAGACCATGAACACTGAAGCTTTCTTT
>NA|NA|TRBV3-1/TRBV3-2|TRBJ1-3
CASSQDRLSGNTIYF
TGTGCCAGCAGCCAAGATCGCCTATCTGGAAACACCATATATTTT
>NA|TRBD1|TRBV30|TRBJ1-4
CAWSKTGGNEKLFF
TGTGCCTGGAGTAAGACAGGGGGAAATGAAAAACTGTTTTTT
>few|TRBD2|TRBV2|TRBJ2-5
CASSGTSGSQETQYF
TGTGCCAGCAGTGGGACTAGCGGGAGCCAAGAGACCCAGTACTTC
>NA|TRBD2|TRBV11-2|TRBJ2-1
CASRLGGSNEQFF
TGTGCCAGCCGCCTCGGCGGGAGCAATGAGCAGTTCTTC
>many|NA|TRBV7-9|TRBJ1-2
CASSPSPGGIDYGYTF
TGTGCCAGCAGTCCTAGTCCCGGAGGTATTGACTATGGCTACACCTTC
>NA|NA|TRBV2|TRBJ2-3
CASSEGLSTDTQYF
TGTGCCAGCAGTGAAGGGCTTAGCACAGATACGCAGTATTTT
>NA|NA|TRBV2|TRBJ1-3
CASTEQGSGNTIYF
TGTGCCAGCACCGAACAGGGATCTGGAAACACCATATATTTT
>NA|NA|TRBV6-1|TRBJ1-6
CASSEIVVGSPLHF
TGTGCCAGCAGTGAAATTGTAGTAGGGTCACCCCTCCACTTT
>few|TRBD1|TRBV5-1|TRBJ2-1
CASSLGDSRYNEQFF
TGCGCCAGCAGCTTGGGGGACAGTCGCTACAATGAGCAGTTCTTC
>NA|TRBD1|TRBV3-1/TRBV3-2|TRBJ1-5
CASSHTDRGRPQHF
TGTGCCAGCAGCCACACCGACAGGGGTCGCCCCCAGCATTTT
>NA|TRBD2|TRBV28|TRBJ2-1
CASNSGGDGANEQFF
TGTGCCAGCAATAGCGGGGGGGATGGGGCAAATGAGCAGTTCTTC
>NA|TRBD1|TRBV15|TRBJ2-1
CATSTHGGQGRNEQFF
TGTGCCACCAGCACCCACGGGGGACAGGGGAGGAATGAGCAGTTCTTC
>NA|NA|TRBV2|TRBJ2-1
CASSEAPGTGEFF
TGTGCCAGCAGTGAAGCCCCAGGGACGGGGGAGTTCTTC
>NA|NA|TRBV6-5|TRBJ1-1
CASKWVVDTEAFF
TGTGCCAGCAAGTGGGTCGTGGACACTGAAGCTTTCTTT
>NA|TRBD1|TRBV23-1|TRBJ1-5
CASSVTGACNQPQHF
TGCGCCAGCAGCGTTACAGGGGCCTGCAATCAGCCCCAGCATTTT
>NA|NA|TRBV3-1/TRBV3-2|TRBJ1-2
CASSQEFRRADGYTF
TGTGCCAGCAGCCAAGAATTTAGGAGGGCGGATGGCTACACCTTC
>NA|TRBD1|TRBV14|TRBJ2-7
CASSQERGLVEQYF
TGTGCCAGCAGCCAAGAAAGGGGGCTAGTCGAGCAGTACTTC
>NA|NA|TRBV19|TRBJ2-3
CASRFGGSASGHTDTQYF
TGTGCCAGCCGATTCGGGGGCTCCGCTAGCGGCCACACAGATACGCAGTATTTT
>NA|NA|TRBV12-3/TRBV12-4|TRBJ1-2
CASSFGDFYGYTF
TGTGCCAGCAGTTTTGGAGACTTCTATGGCTACACCTTC
>NA|NA|TRBV30|TRBJ1-2
CAWSYRTDSGYTF
TGTGCCTGGAGTTACAGGACGGACAGCGGCTACACCTTC
>NA|NA|TRBV7-2|TRBJ2-6
CASSRDSSGANVLTF
TGTGCCAGCAGTAGAGACAGCTCTGGGGCCAACGTCCTGACTTTC
>NA|NA|TRBV5-1|TRBJ2-3
CASSPLAQGGDTQYF
TGCGCCAGCAGCCCCCTTGCCCAGGGTGGGGATACGCAGTATTTT
>NA|TRBD2|TRBV29-1|TRBJ2-3
CSVPGTSGGRHTQYF
TGCAGCGTACCCGGGACTAGCGGGGGACGACATACGCAGTATTTT
>NA|NA|TRBV27|TRBJ1-5
CASSEHRSNQPQHF
TGTGCCAGCAGTGAACATCGAAGCAATCAGCCCCAGCATTTT
>NA|NA|TRBV21-1|TRBJ1-2
CASSKVEGSISNYGYTF
TGTGCCAGCAGCAAAGTGGAGGGCTCGATTTCTAACTATGGCTACACCTTC
>few|NA|TRBV9|TRBJ2-7
CASSVKSGVWYEQYF
TGTGCCAGCAGCGTAAAGTCGGGAGTCTGGTACGAGCAGTACTTC
>NA|NA|TRBV5-1|TRBJ1-1
CASSDTGNLEAFF
TGCGCCAGCAGCGATACAGGTAACCTTGAAGCTTTCTTT
>NA|TRBD1|TRBV2|TRBJ2-2
CASRTTGGWTGELFF
TGTGCCAGCAGGACGACAGGGGGCTGGACCGGGGAGCTGTTTTTT
>NA|NA|TRBV4-3|TRBJ2-3
CASSQEGVGDGDTQYF
TGCGCCAGCAGCCAAGAAGGCGTGGGGGATGGAGATACGCAGTATTTT
>NA|NA|TRBV6-5|TRBJ2-6
CASSYQGSGANVLTF
TGTGCCAGCAGTTACCAGGGTTCTGGGGCCAACGTCCTGACTTTC
>once|NA|TRBV18|TRBJ2-2
CASSPRGQAGELFF
TGTGCCAGCTCACCACGAGGTCAGGCCGGGGAGCTGTTTTTT
>NA|NA|TRBV28|TRBJ1-2
CASSSLGGPNNYGYTF
TGTGCCAGCAGTTCCCTGGGGGGCCCCAACAACTATGGCTACACCTTC
>once|NA|TRBV4-2|TRBJ2-7
CASSQTDSSEQYF
TGTGCCAGCAGCCAAACTGACAGTTCCGAGCAGTACTTC
>NA|NA|TRBV5-1|TRBJ1-6
CASSLQGDSPLHF
TGCGCCAGCAGCTTACAGGGAGATTCACCCCTCCACTTT
>NA|TRBD2|TRBV2|TRBJ2-2
CASSPKREIGGELFF
TGTGCCAGCAGCCCGAAGCGGGAGATCGGCGGGGAGCTGTTTTTT
>NA|TRBD1|TRBV6-4|TRBJ1-1
CASSRQGQNTEAFF
TGTGCCAGCAGCAGACAGGGACAGAACACTGAAGCTTTCTTT
>NA|NA|TRBV11-1|TRBJ1-1
CASSLVRGSTEAFF
TGTGCCAGCAGCTTAGTTCGGGGGTCCACTGAAGCTTTCTTT